This TCR beta chain originates from a study of glioma-infiltrating T cells. TCR alpha and beta CDR3 regions were amplified from RNA using iRepertoire nested multiplex PCR. TCRdb passed the multiplex PCR reads through MiXCR, listing each CDR3 protein once. The sample lists 150,000 to 200,000 distinct CDR3 sequences, roughly 45% seen once, with around 5% in the top ten. This clonotype was detected many times. Its antigen is undetermined. CDR3 length: 13 amino acids. Germline V gene data show CDR1 as LNHNV and CDR2 as YYDKDF (reference sequence). Trimming took off 1 base at V and 7 bases at J, with 10 bases between the two ends. Study-level points and caveats: Above-expected tissue-blood divergence occurred in all gliomas, most in low-grade ones.

Sequenced sample: glioma tissue, nonneoplastic brain tissue, or PBMCs (not recorded which). The rearrangement joins TRBV15 to TRBJ1-2; D call uncertain. The sequence was collected from a human donor with low-grade glioma or glioblastoma, undergoing nonglioma brain surgery, or in good health (not recorded which). The DNA of the CDR3 is TGTGCCACCAGCAGAGTATACGAAACTGGCTACACCTTC. Its translation: CATSRVYETGYTF.